The TCR beta chain described here comes from a study of cytomegalovirus exposure and HLA in healthy donors. The study, taken as a whole, reports: Cytomegalovirus association was assigned to 170 or so TCR beta chains. CMV antigen specificity was confirmed in vitro for a few CMV-associated chains.

Measured with immunoSEQ multiplex PCR; TCRdb has only the in-frame clones, and not every one. The data contain roughly 240,000 clones, approximately 87% of them singletons. The V and J ends lost 0 bases and 6 bases respectively, with 12 bases between them. The CDR3 is made up of 15 amino acids. Germline V gives CDR1 MGHRA, CDR2 YSYEKL. Note on this clone: Its antigen is as yet unknown.

The receptor was derived from a man between 18 and 35 years old in good health and CMV-seronegative. The V gene is TRBV4-1, the J gene TRBJ1-5; a weak D match, TRBD1 (5 bases). Input material: PBMCs. The CDR3 DNA is TGCGCCAGCAGCCAAGATCAGGGACTATCTCAGCCCCAGCATTTT. This encodes CASSQDQGLSQPQHF.